The sequence of this TCR beta chain was determined in a study of early T cells in non-severe SARS-CoV-2 infection. The wider study: Unsorted whole-blood RNA was sequenced in bulk, leaving chains unpaired.

Unique molecular identifiers (one per individual cDNA molecule) were attached. TCRdb re-called the 5' RACE reads with MiXCR, one entry per CDR3 protein. Altogether over 60,000 distinct CDR3 sequences are present, over 9.5% being singletons, with the ten largest covering about 8.3%. In its sample, this clonotype was seen a few times. As yet, its antigen is unknown. V lost 6 bases, J lost 5 bases, and 13 bases lay in between. Per the germline V gene, CDR1 is LNHDA and CDR2 is SQIVND (reference sequence). The CDR3 loop spans 13 amino acids. Study outcomes and limitations: Reliance on VDJdb matching favored anti-spike CD8 responses; private and CD4 specificities were missed.

The rearrangement uses TRBV19 and TRBJ2-5; D is unresolved. This clonotype was obtained from an adult who was a healthcare worker with PCR-confirmed SARS-CoV-2 infection or an uninfected control (not recorded which). The sequenced sample was whole blood, obtained at baseline. Here the CDR3 DNA reads TGTGCCAGTAGCGACGGGTCCAGGGAGACCCAGTACTTC. It specifies CASSDGSRETQYF. The full variable domain, completed using reference TRBV19 and TRBJ2-5, is DGGITQSPKYLFRKEGQNVTLSCEQNLNHDAMYWYRQDPGQGLRLIYYSQIVNDFQKGDIAEGYSVSREKKESFPLTVTSAQKNPTAFYLCASSDGSRETQYFGPGTRLLVL.